These 24 T cell receptor beta chains were sequenced from one sample in a study of blood T cell repertoires in COVID-19. Using immunoSEQ multiplex PCR, the repertoire was profiled, and TCRdb retains in-frame clones only, with some absent. This sample carries roughly 150,000 clones, roughly 89% of them seen once, and the ten largest clones take about 5%. Sequencing was done on a sample of peripheral blood. These receptors all stem from a human donor in a cohort sampled during active COVID-19.

This sequence joins TRBV5-1 and TRBJ1-1, with 7 nucleotides matching TRBD1. Trimming at V came to 6 bases and at J to 0 bases, leaving 5 bases not matched to a gene. Germline V gene sequence: CDR1 SGHRS, CDR2 YFSETQ. There are 14 residues in the CDR3. CDR3 amino acids: CASTEGQLNTEAFF. CDR3 bases: TGCGCCAGCACCGAGGGACAGCTGAACACTGAAGCTTTCTTT.

The chain couples TRBV12-3 or TRBV12-4 to TRBJ2-5; D remains ambiguous. The V end lost 0 bases, the J end lost 5 bases, and 4 bases lay between the germline ends. The length of the CDR3 is 12 residues. The CDR3 spells CASSLARETQYF. The CDR3 DNA follows: TGTGCCAGCAGTTTAGCGAGGGAGACCCAGTACTTC.

The chain has TRBV7-2 and TRBJ2-7; D not resolved. Deletions cut 2 bases from V and 1 base from J, with 9 bases between. The V gene's germline CDR1 is SGHTA and CDR2 FQGNSA. The CDR3 runs 14 residues. CDR3 bases: TGTGCCAGCAGCTTAAACAGCCAGTCCTACGAGCAGTACTTC. Amino acids: CASSLNSQSYEQYF.

The gene calls are TRBV11-2 and TRBJ2-7, with 10 positions matching TRBD2. With 2 bases clipped from V and 5 bases from J, the junction kept 6 bases outside the gene matches. There are 15 residues in the CDR3. Germline loops: CDR1 SGHAT, CDR2 FQNNGV. CDR3 DNA sequence: TGTGCCAGCAGCTTAAATAGCGGGGGGATCCACGAGCAGTACTTC. This gives the protein CASSLNSGGIHEQYF.

The chain links TRBV3-1 (or the pseudogene TRBV3-2) to TRBJ2-7, with TRBD2 matching over 12 bases. This CDR3 comprises 18 residues. Germline V gene data show CDR1 as LGHDT and CDR2 as YNNKEL (reference sequence). Losses at the gene ends were 2 bases for V and 4 bases for J; bases not matched to a gene: 12. CDR3 nucleotides: TGTGCCAGCAGCCAACGGTCTAGCGGGAGGGCCTATGCATACGAGCAGTACTTC. Translating gives CASSQRSSGRAYAYEQYF.

This chain connects TRBV28 to TRBJ1-2; TRBD1 agrees at 11 bases. From germline, CDR1 is MDHEN and CDR2 SYDVKM. The CDR3 totals 18 residues. V dropped 5 bases and J dropped 4; count of bases not matched to a gene: 15. CDR3 coding DNA: TGTGCCAGCAGTGCTTTCGGACAGGGGGCAAAGGGGGCCTATGGCTACACCTTC. Its protein is CASSAFGQGAKGAYGYTF.

The chain is built from TRBV30 and TRBJ2-1, with 7 bases fitting TRBD1. Germline trimming cut 8 bases from V and 4 bases from J; bases unmatched to any gene: 11. The V gene's germline CDR1 is GTSNPN and CDR2 SVGIG (reference sequence). CDR3 length: 14 residues. This chain's CDR3 is CAHTGEKVYNEQFF. CDR3 nucleotide sequence: TGTGCCCACACAGGGGAGAAGGTTTACAATGAGCAGTTCTTC.

The rearrangement uses TRBV3-1 (or the pseudogene TRBV3-2) and TRBJ2-1; 10 bases match TRBD2. Per germline, CDR1 LGHDT and CDR2 YNNKEL (reference sequence). V gave up 0 bases and J gave up 3 bases; unmatched junction bases: 2. CDR3 length: 16 residues. The chain's CDR3 is CASSQDSSGGYNEQFF. For the CDR3, the DNA is TGTGCCAGCAGCCAAGACTCTAGCGGGGGCTACAATGAGCAGTTCTTC.

The chain carries TRBV24-1 and TRBJ2-5; tentative D call: TRBD2 (5 bases). The CDR3 is 14 residues long. V gave up 6 bases and J gave up 5 bases, with 15 bases separating them. Germline values: CDR1 KGHDR, CDR2 SFDVKD. The CDR3 sequence: CATSRGPGRETQYF. The CDR3 DNA reads as TGTGCCACCAGTCGAGGGCCAGGCAGGGAGACCCAGTACTTC.

The chain recombines TRBV11-1 with TRBJ1-4; perhaps TRBD1 as D (5 bases). Germline V lookup: CDR1 SGHAT, CDR2 FQDESV (reference sequence). Between the trimmed V and J ends, which lost 5 bases and 11 bases, there was a span of 12 bases. This CDR3 spans 12 amino acids. CDR3 in amino acids: CASSRPPGKLFF. CDR3 sequence (DNA): TGTGCCAGCAGCCGTCCGCCAGGGAAACTGTTTTTT.

The chain couples TRBV5-1 to TRBJ2-7; tentative D call: TRBD1 (6 bases). The germline V gene has CDR1 SGHRS and CDR2 YFSETQ. The CDR3 has 14 amino acids. V dropped 0 bases and J dropped 4 bases, with 11 bases sitting between them. The CDR3 sequence: CASSLEVRGYEQYF. The DNA of the CDR3 is TGCGCCAGCAGCTTGGAGGTCAGGGGTTACGAGCAGTACTTC. Full variable domain (remainder filled in from reference TRBV5-1 and TRBJ2-7): KAGVTQTPRYLIKTRGQQVTLSCSPISGHRSVSWYQQTPGQGLQFLFEYFSETQRNKGNFPGRFSGRQFSNSRSEMNVSTLELGDSALYLCASSLEVRGYEQYFGPGTRLTVT.

J is TRBJ2-7 and V is TRBV6-5, with TRBD1 identical over 8 bases. The V gene's germline CDR1 is MNHEY and CDR2 SVGAGI. The CDR3 is 15 residues long. The trim removed 6 bases at V and 2 bases at J, leaving 9 bases unmatched. In DNA, the CDR3 is TGTGCCAGCAGCCCATATGGACAGGGTACCTACGAGCAGTACTTC. It specifies CASSPYGQGTYEQYF.

The rearrangement uses TRBV4-1 and TRBJ1-2; 7 bases fit TRBD1. The ends lost 1 base at V and 3 bases at J; junction bases unmatched: 2. Germline V gene lookup returns CDR1 MGHRA and CDR2 YSYEKL. The CDR3 sequence is 14 residues long. The CDR3 sequence: CASSQGTGDYGYTF. The CDR3 DNA follows: TGCGCCAGCAGCCAAGGTACAGGGGACTATGGCTACACCTTC.

The V call is TRBV5-1, the J call TRBJ1-1; TRBD1 aligns across 7 bases. CDR1 is SGHRS and CDR2 is YFSETQ in the germline V gene. The CDR3 spans 14 residues. V dropped 4 bases and J dropped 3; count of bases not matched to a gene: 6. The DNA for the CDR3 is TGCGCCAGCAGCGGGAGACAGGGCGACACTGAAGCTTTCTTT. Its translation is CASSGRQGDTEAFF. The entire variable domain, with the rest obtained from reference TRBV5-1 and TRBJ1-1, is as follows: KAGVTQTPRYLIKTRGQQVTLSCSPISGHRSVSWYQQTPGQGLQFLFEYFSETQRNKGNFPGRFSGRQFSNSRSEMNVSTLELGDSALYLCASSGRQGDTEAFFGQGTRLTVV.

This clone showed up just a few times. The CDR3 region has the DNA TGTGCCACCAGCAACGACAGGGCGAGTGAGAATGAGCAGTTCTTC. It codes for CATSNDRASENEQFF. This chain connects TRBV15 to TRBJ2-1, with 7 bases that match TRBD1. The V gene's germline CDR1 is LNHNV and CDR2 YYDKDF (reference sequence). The trim removed 4 bases at V and 7 bases at J, leaving 10 bases unmatched. CDR3 length: 15 residues.

The CDR3 here is CASSLDGQGNQPQHF. CDR3 nucleotides: TGCGCCAGCAGCTTGGATGGGCAGGGCAATCAGCCCCAGCATTTT. This sequence joins TRBV5-1 and TRBJ1-5, with unresolved D. Germline lookup yields CDR1 SGHRS and CDR2 YFSETQ. The CDR3 is 15 residues long. V gave up 0 bases and J gave up 2 bases, with 9 bases separating them.

A few counts support this clone. This chain connects TRBV6-2 or TRBV6-3 to TRBJ1-5; a possible D gene is TRBD1 (6 bases). Trimming took off 5 bases at V and 3 bases at J, with 14 bases between the two ends. CDR3 length: 15 amino acids. Germline V CDR1 and CDR2: MNHEY, SVGEGT. The CDR3 nucleotides are TGTGCCAGCAGTCGGGACAATGGGTCCAATCAGCCCCAGCATTTT. This encodes CASSRDNGSNQPQHF.

The rearrangement joins TRBV10-3 to TRBJ1-1; weak D call: TRBD1 (5 bases). The V end lost 10 bases, the J end lost 4 bases, and 19 bases lay between the germline ends. The germline gives CDR1 ENHRY, CDR2 SYGVKD. The length of the CDR3 is 14 residues. CDR3 sequence: CATLGGQGGTEAFF. The CDR3 region has the DNA TGTGCCACTCTGGGAGGGCAGGGAGGCACTGAAGCTTTCTTT.

This chain links TRBV19 with TRBJ1-5, with 11 bases matching TRBD1. CDR3 length equals 15 residues. Trimming removed 4 bases from V and 1 base from J; junction bases left unmatched: 0. Germline V lookup: CDR1 LNHDA, CDR2 SQIVND (reference sequence). The DNA for the CDR3 is TGTGCCAGTAGTAGGACAGGGGGCAGCAATCAGCCCCAGCATTTT. It specifies CASSRTGGSNQPQHF.

The gene calls are TRBV3-1 (or the pseudogene TRBV3-2) and TRBJ1-2; no clear D. V lost 0 bases and J 8 bases, leaving 10 bases between the germline ends. The germline V gene has CDR1 LGHDT and CDR2 YNNKEL (reference sequence). The length of the CDR3 is 13 residues. The CDR3 coding sequence is TGTGCCAGCAGCCAAGATGGGAGCCGCGGCTACACCTTC. It translates to CASSQDGSRGYTF.

The chain joins TRBV5-8 to TRBJ1-2; 12 bases line up with TRBD1. Germline CDR1 and CDR2: SGHTS and YDEGEE. CDR3 length: 16 residues. Losses at the gene ends were 4 bases for V and 8 bases for J; bases not matched to a gene: 12. CDR3 region: CASSEHVRDRGRGYTF. The DNA for the CDR3 is TGTGCCAGCAGCGAACACGTCCGGGACAGGGGGCGAGGCTACACCTTC.

The rearrangement links TRBV5-1 to TRBJ1-2; 7 bases agree with TRBD1. CDR3 length: 14 residues. CDR1 and CDR2 (germline): SGHRS, YFSETQ. V lost 4 bases, J lost 8 bases, and 11 bases stayed unmatched. The CDR3 DNA sequence: TGCGCCAGCAGCCAAGACAGGGAATCGTCCGGCTACACCTTC. This encodes CASSQDRESSGYTF. Complete variable domain (other parts from reference TRBV5-1 and TRBJ1-2): KAGVTQTPRYLIKTRGQQVTLSCSPISGHRSVSWYQQTPGQGLQFLFEYFSETQRNKGNFPGRFSGRQFSNSRSEMNVSTLELGDSALYLCASSQDRESSGYTFGSGTRLTVV.

This sequence joins TRBV7-2 and TRBJ2-7; D uncertain. CDR3 length equals 14 residues. Germline V gene lookup returns CDR1 SGHTA and CDR2 FQGNSA. V lost 5 bases to trimming and J lost 2 bases, with 13 bases between them. CDR3 in DNA: TGTGCCAGCAGCCCACGGGTGGAAACCTACGAGCAGTACTTC. As protein: CASSPRVETYEQYF.

The table lists this clone with a count of one. J is TRBJ2-5 and V is TRBV6-6; 8 nucleotides align to TRBD2. CDR1 is MNHNY and CDR2 is SVGAGI in the germline V gene (reference sequence). The CDR3 spans 15 residues. Trimming at V came to 6 bases and at J to 3 bases, leaving 9 bases not matched to a gene. Here the CDR3 reads CASRHSGTGKETQYF. The CDR3 region has the DNA TGTGCCAGCAGGCATAGCGGGACGGGGAAAGAGACCCAGTACTTC.